This T cell receptor (beta chain) was identified in a study of blood T cell repertoires in COVID-19. In the study overall: Researchers got acute and convalescent COVID-19 samples from the United States, Italy and Spain. PBMCs, B-cell-depleted T cells, or T cells were the source of the cDNA or gDNA that made up the material.

The CDR3 is 14 residues long. With 5 bases clipped from V and 1 base from J, the junction kept 4 bases outside the gene matches. Germline V gene lookup returns CDR1 MDHEN and CDR2 SYDVKM. Per the original data handling: Researchers report that nucleated cell counts were estimated from reference gene primer amplification. Generated by immunoSEQ multiplex PCR, the TCRdb table keeps only in-frame clones and is missing some. Clonal size and the V and J genes are those of that table, whereas D and trimming came from the DNA. The data show about 78,000 clones, with over 70% seen just once and 9.5% to 10% held by the top ten.

The chain carries TRBV28 and TRBJ2-7, with 8 positions matching TRBD2. Sequenced sample: peripheral blood. The TCR was taken from a human donor in a cohort sampled during active COVID-19. This CDR3 reads CASSPGGVSYEQYF. The CDR3 DNA is TGTGCCAGCAGTCCCGGGGGGGTTTCCTACGAGCAGTACTTC. Using reference TRBV28 and TRBJ2-7 for the parts outside the CDR3, the full variable domain is DVKVTQSSRYLVKRTGEKVFLECVQDMDHENMFWYRQDPGLGLRLIYFSYDVKMKEKGDIPEGYSVSREKKERFSLILESASTNQTSMYLCASSPGGVSYEQYFGPGTRLTVT.